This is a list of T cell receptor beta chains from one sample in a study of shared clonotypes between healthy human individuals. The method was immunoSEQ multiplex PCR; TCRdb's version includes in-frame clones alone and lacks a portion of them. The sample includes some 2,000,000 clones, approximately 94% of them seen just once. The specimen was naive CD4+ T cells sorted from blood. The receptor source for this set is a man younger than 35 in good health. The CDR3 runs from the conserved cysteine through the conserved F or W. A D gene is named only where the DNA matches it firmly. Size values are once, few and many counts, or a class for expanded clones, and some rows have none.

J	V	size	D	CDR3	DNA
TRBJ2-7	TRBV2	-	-	CASSDQGNEQYF	TGTGCCAGCAGTGACCAGGGGAACGAGCAGTACTTC
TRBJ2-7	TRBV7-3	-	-	CASSGRQEYEQYF	TGTGCCAGCAGCGGGCGACAGGAGTACGAGCAGTACTTC
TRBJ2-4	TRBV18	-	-	CASSPPGRVFQYF	TGTGCCAGCTCACCACCTGGAAGGGTGTTTCAGTACTTC
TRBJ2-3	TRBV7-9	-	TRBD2	CASSPALASGVHTQYF	TGTGCCAGCAGCCCCGCGCTAGCTAGCGGCGTCCATACGCAGTATTTT
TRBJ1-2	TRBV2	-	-	CASRPDIYGYTF	TGTGCCAGCAGGCCCGACATCTATGGCTACACCTTC
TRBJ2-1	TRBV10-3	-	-	CAIAGNNEQFF	TGTGCCATCGCAGGTAACAATGAGCAGTTCTTC
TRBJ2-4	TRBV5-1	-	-	CASSLGAGGPSKNIQYF	TGCGCCAGCAGCTTGGGGGCCGGGGGGCCTTCCAAAAACATTCAGTACTTC
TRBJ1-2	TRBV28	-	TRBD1	CASSPSGTGGIYGYTF	TGTGCCAGCAGTCCCTCCGGGACAGGGGGGATCTATGGCTACACCTTC
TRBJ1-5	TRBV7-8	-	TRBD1	CASSPSGQGINQPQHF	TGTGCCAGCAGCCCCTCGGGACAGGGGATCAATCAGCCCCAGCATTTT
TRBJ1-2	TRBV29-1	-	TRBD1	CSVTGEEGYTF	TGCAGCGTTACAGGGGAGGAGGGCTACACCTTC
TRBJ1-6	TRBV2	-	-	CASSETLSSPLHF	TGTGCCAGCAGTGAAACTCTGAGTTCACCCCTCCACTTT
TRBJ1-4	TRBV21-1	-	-	CASSKFFLGTNEKLFF	TGTGCCAGCAGCAAATTTTTTCTCGGGACTAATGAAAAACTGTTTTTT
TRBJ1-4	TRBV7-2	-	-	CASSAAGVTEKLFF	TGTGCCAGCAGCGCCGCGGGGGTTACTGAAAAACTGTTTTTT
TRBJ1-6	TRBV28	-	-	CASSGRTVGINSPLHF	TGTGCCAGCAGTGGTAGGACAGTTGGCATTAATTCACCCCTCCACTTT
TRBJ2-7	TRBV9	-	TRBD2	CASSVAAGGFTYEQYF	TGTGCCAGCAGCGTAGCCGCGGGAGGGTTTACCTACGAGCAGTACTTC
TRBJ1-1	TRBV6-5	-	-	CASSYSNLGTEAFF	TGTGCCAGCAGTTACTCGAATTTGGGCACTGAAGCTTTCTTT
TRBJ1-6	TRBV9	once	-	CASSIEGVTPLHF	TGTGCCAGCAGCATAGAGGGGGTTACACCCCTCCACTTT